Following are 17 T cell receptor beta chains from one sample sequenced in a study of blood T cell repertoires in COVID-19. Data came from immunoSEQ multiplex PCR; TCRdb stores just in-frame clones and leaves some out. Of 490,000 or so clones listed, about 85% were seen once; the top ten hold roughly 8.5%. Sequencing was performed on PBMCs or T cells enriched from blood (not recorded which). The receptors stem from an older woman who had recovered from COVID-19.

The chain couples TRBV27 to TRBJ1-5; a weak D match, TRBD1 (6 bases). The CDR3 covers 16 residues. Trimming took off 6 bases at V and 4 bases at J, with 19 bases between the two ends. Per germline, CDR1 MNHEY and CDR2 SMNVEV (reference sequence). The CDR3 sequence: CASRTLTGPGNQPQHF. As DNA, the CDR3 is TGTGCCAGCAGGACTCTTACAGGGCCGGGAAATCAGCCCCAGCATTTT.

This clone was observed a few times. The genes are TRBV7-2 and TRBJ1-1, with D possibly TRBD1 on 5 matching bases. The CDR3 has 13 residues. The ends were cut back, 1 base at V and 6 bases at J, with 9 bases in the middle. Germline CDR1 and CDR2: SGHTA and FQGNSA. The CDR3 spells CASSLGGWSEAFF. In nucleotides, the CDR3 is TGTGCCAGCAGCTTAGGGGGCTGGTCTGAAGCTTTCTTT.

This rearrangement joins TRBV6-6 to TRBJ1-6; D gene ambiguous. Germline values: CDR1 MNHNY, CDR2 SVGAGI (reference sequence). This CDR3 contains 14 residues. The V end lost 6 bases, the J end lost 9 bases, and 15 bases lay between the germline ends. The CDR3 DNA reads TGTGCCAGCAGCCCTGAGAGGGTAGGTTCACCCCTCCACTTT. This translates into CASSPERVGSPLHF.

The V and J genes are TRBV27 and TRBJ1-4, with 12 nucleotides matching TRBD1. The V gene end was trimmed by 11 bases and the J gene end by 8 bases; junction bases not matched to a gene: 9. There are 14 residues in the CDR3. Germline V lookup: CDR1 MNHEY, CDR2 SMNVEV (reference sequence). The CDR3 loop is CASGDRGRWEKLFF. CDR3 DNA: TGTGCCTCCGGGGACAGGGGGCGGTGGGAAAAACTGTTTTTT.

The chain combines TRBV6-5 with TRBJ2-3; D is perhaps TRBD1 (6 bases). The CDR3 spans 16 residues. Looked up from germline, CDR1 is MNHEY and CDR2 is SVGAGI. With 0 bases removed from V and 2 bases from J, the gap between germline ends came to 12 bases. The CDR3 reads CASSYSDSDYTDTQYF. DNA of the CDR3: TGTGCCAGCAGTTACTCGGACAGCGACTACACAGATACGCAGTATTTT.

This clone has a single count. This chain links TRBV5-1 with TRBJ2-3; 10 positions agree with TRBD2. Germline V CDR1 and CDR2: SGHRS, YFSETQ. This CDR3 comprises 17 residues. Trimming at V came to 4 bases and at J to 0 bases, leaving 8 bases not matched to a gene. The CDR3 nucleotides are TGCGCCAGCAGCAAGCTCCTAGCGGGGGCTAGCACAGATACGCAGTATTTT. It is translated as CASSKLLAGASTDTQYF. The whole variable domain, filled in from reference TRBV5-1 and TRBJ2-3, reads KAGVTQTPRYLIKTRGQQVTLSCSPISGHRSVSWYQQTPGQGLQFLFEYFSETQRNKGNFPGRFSGRQFSNSRSEMNVSTLELGDSALYLCASSKLLAGASTDTQYFGPGTRLTVL.

V gene TRBV5-6 combines with J gene TRBJ2-1; 9 positions agree with TRBD2. V lost 5 bases and J lost 0; bases outside the gene matches: 12. The CDR3 extends over 18 amino acids. Germline V lookup: CDR1 SGHDT, CDR2 YYEEEE. CDR3 nucleotide sequence: TGTGCCAGCAGAGGGGGCGGGGGGGCCCTCTCCTCCTACAATGAGCAGTTCTTC. It yields the protein CASRGGGGALSSYNEQFF. Using reference TRBV5-6 and TRBJ2-1 for the parts outside the CDR3, the full variable domain is DAGVTQSPTHLIKTRGQQVTLRCSPKSGHDTVSWYQQALGQGPQFIFQYYEEEERQRGNFPDRFSGHQFPNYSSELNVNALLLGDSALYLCASRGGGGALSSYNEQFFGPGTRLTVL.

This clone showed up just once. The chain recombines TRBV29-1 with TRBJ2-5; possible D gene TRBD1, 6 bases. Looked up from germline, CDR1 is SQVTM and CDR2 is ANQGSEA. The CDR3 covers 13 residues. This CDR3 is CSTTWTDQETQYF. In DNA, the CDR3 is TGCAGTACGACATGGACAGATCAAGAGACCCAGTACTTC. The variable domain in full, completed from reference TRBV29-1 and TRBJ2-5, reads SAVISQKPSRDICQRGTSLTIQCQVDSQVTMMFWYRQQPGQSLTLIATANQGSEATYESGFVIDKFPISRPNLTFSTLTVSNMSPEDSSIYLCSTTWTDQETQYFGPGTRLLVL.

This clone showed up many times. This rearrangement joins TRBV4-1 to TRBJ2-1; 13 nucleotides match TRBD2. CDR1 and CDR2 from the germline V gene are MGHRA and YSYEKL. V gave up 5 bases and J gave up 7 bases; unmatched junction bases: 8. The CDR3 runs 16 residues. CDR3 sequence: CASSTILAGGVNEQFF. CDR3 in DNA: TGCGCCAGCAGCACGATACTAGCGGGGGGGGTGAATGAGCAGTTCTTC.

The genes are TRBV3-1 (or the pseudogene TRBV3-2) and TRBJ1-1; 7 bases are a match to TRBD1. CDR1 and CDR2 from the germline V gene are LGHDT and YNNKEL (reference sequence). V dropped 4 bases and J dropped 5; count of bases not matched to a gene: 4. There are 13 residues in the CDR3. CDR3 loop: CASSRNRGTEAFF. The CDR3 coding sequence is TGTGCCAGCAGCCGGAACAGGGGAACTGAAGCTTTCTTT.

The genes are TRBV4-1 and TRBJ2-7; 10 nucleotides align to TRBD1. Germline V gene sequence: CDR1 MGHRA, CDR2 YSYEKL. V lost 1 base and J lost 5; bases outside the gene matches: 8. The CDR3 runs 16 residues. CDR3 sequence (DNA): TGCGCCAGCAGCCAAGGGGTTGGACAGGGGGGTCACGAGCAGTACTTC. Its protein is CASSQGVGQGGHEQYF.

The rearrangement links TRBV4-2 to TRBJ1-2; possible D gene TRBD1, 5 bases. Per germline, CDR1 LGHNA and CDR2 YNFKEQ. V lost 2 bases and J lost 4, with 14 bases in between. The CDR3 totals 15 residues. CDR3 in DNA: TGTGCCAGCAGCCAACCTCAGGGTGGCGGCTATGGCTACACCTTC. Its protein is CASSQPQGGGYGYTF.

V and J are TRBV7-9 and TRBJ2-5; no definite D call. V lost 3 bases and J 5 bases, leaving 7 bases between the germline ends. The length of the CDR3 is 12 residues. Germline loops: CDR1 SEHNR, CDR2 FQNEAQ (reference sequence). CDR3 nucleotide sequence: TGTGCCAGCAGCTTGATTCGGGAGACCCAGTACTTC. Residues: CASSLIRETQYF.

V usage is TRBV9 and J usage is TRBJ1-1; D call uncertain. The germline V gene has CDR1 SGDLS and CDR2 YYNGEE. Trimming took off 2 bases at V and 0 bases at J, with 11 bases between the two ends. The CDR3 sequence is 15 residues long. The CDR3 spells CASSVRTGMNTEAFF. CDR3 sequence (DNA): TGTGCCAGCAGCGTCCGGACGGGGATGAACACTGAAGCTTTCTTT.

The chain is built from TRBV7-2 and TRBJ2-2, with 8 positions matching TRBD2. J was trimmed by 5 bases and V by 3 bases; bases with no gene match: 5. The germline CDR1 and CDR2 sequences are SGHTA and FQGNSA. The CDR3 is 15 residues long. CDR3 loop: CASSFRTSNTGELFF. The CDR3 nucleotides are TGTGCCAGCAGCTTTAGGACTAGCAATACCGGGGAGCTGTTTTTT.

The chain has TRBV5-8 and TRBJ1-1, with a weak D call TRBD1 (6 bases). There are 14 residues in the CDR3. V was trimmed by 1 base and J by 10 bases, leaving 17 bases between them. The V gene's germline CDR1 is SGHTS and CDR2 YDEGEE. The CDR3: CASSLRIQGRGAFF. For the CDR3, the DNA is TGTGCCAGCAGCTTGAGGATCCAGGGGCGTGGAGCTTTCTTT. The variable domain in full, with the rest retrieved from reference TRBV5-8 and TRBJ1-1, is EAGVTQSPTHLIKTRGQQATLRCSPISGHTSVYWYQQALGLGLQFLLWYDEGEERNRGNFPPRFSGRQFPNYSSELNVNALELEDSALYLCASSLRIQGRGAFFGQGTRLTVV.

CDR3 in DNA: TGTGCCAGCAGTCCACTAGCGGGGGGTGAGGATACGCAGTATTTT. This gives the protein CASSPLAGGEDTQYF. The J gene is TRBJ2-3, the V gene TRBV5-6, with TRBD2 matching over 12 bases. Germline values: CDR1 SGHDT, CDR2 YYEEEE. Trimming cost V 5 bases and J 6 bases; bases outside gene matches: 7. This CDR3 comprises 15 residues.